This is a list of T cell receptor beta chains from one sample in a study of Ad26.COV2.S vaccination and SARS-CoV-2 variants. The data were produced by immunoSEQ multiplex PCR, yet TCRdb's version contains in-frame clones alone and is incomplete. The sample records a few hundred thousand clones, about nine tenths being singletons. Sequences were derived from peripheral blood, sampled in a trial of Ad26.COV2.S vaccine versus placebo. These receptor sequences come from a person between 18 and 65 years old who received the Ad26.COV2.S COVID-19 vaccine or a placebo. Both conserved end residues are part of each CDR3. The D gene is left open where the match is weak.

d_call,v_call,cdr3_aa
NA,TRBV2,CASTDTGELFF
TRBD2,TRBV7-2,CASRVAGAYNEQFF
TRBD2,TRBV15,CATSSRSLTSGSSNEQFF
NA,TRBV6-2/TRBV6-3,CASSPYTDTQYF
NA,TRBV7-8,CASSLEQTTAYEQYF
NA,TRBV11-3,CASSLNRRVLVNYGYTF
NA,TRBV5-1,CASSLTGNHEQYF
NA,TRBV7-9,CASSRGEIGEKLFF
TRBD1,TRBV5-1,CASSDRTGVNYGYTF
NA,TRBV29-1,CSVALGQAKNIQYF
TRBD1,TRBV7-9,CASSPSQDRGRHEQYF
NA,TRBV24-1,CATSDLNQAEESRTDTQYF
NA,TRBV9,CASSVDTGVGTEAFF
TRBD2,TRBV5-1,CASSIGTTNEQFF
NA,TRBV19,CASSIRDNRNNQPQHF
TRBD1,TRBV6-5,CASSPRTGSYEQYF
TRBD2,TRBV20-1,CSASFRLAGGEREQYF
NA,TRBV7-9,CASSSLGGQETQYF
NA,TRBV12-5,CASGLRATAYNEQFF
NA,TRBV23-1,CASIQEFSTDTQYF
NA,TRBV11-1,CASTSGGILGYTF
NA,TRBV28,CASSLYYEKLFF
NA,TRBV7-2,CASSLDGGWRETQYF
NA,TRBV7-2,CASSLQGSSGYTF
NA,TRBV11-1,CASTPDGGLRADTQYF
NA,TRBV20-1,CSASNGAETQYF
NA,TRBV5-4,CASSTKGGHSGNTIYF
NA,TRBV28,CAISNGGLAKNIQYF
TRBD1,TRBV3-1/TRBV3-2,CASSQDAGGYGYTF
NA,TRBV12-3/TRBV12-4,CASSFGERGTQYF
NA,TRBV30,CAWSVRATDTQYF
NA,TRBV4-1,CASSQDGRYEQYF
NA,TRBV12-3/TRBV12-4,CASSLRNNYGYTF
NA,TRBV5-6,CASSLVQGGEPQHF
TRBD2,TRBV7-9,CASSFPGSGTNTGELFF